This TCR beta chain was obtained from a study of siplizumab effects on memory and regulatory T cells. The CDR3 length is 13 residues. Germline CDR1 MDHEN, CDR2 SYDVKM. Trimming shortened V by 7 bases and J by 4 bases, and 11 bases separated the two germline ends. Profiling relied on immunoSEQ multiplex PCR, and the TCRdb table lists in-frame clones only, not all of them. The repertoire holds roughly 92,000 clones, with just under 95% as singletons. The sequencing sample was made of non-Treg CD4+ T cells sorted from blood. The receptor was derived from a human donor in good health. This chain connects TRBV28 to TRBJ1-3; D unresolved. The CDR3 DNA follows: TGTGCCAGCATTGGGGTATACGGAAACACCATATATTTT. Protein product: CASIGVYGNTIYF.